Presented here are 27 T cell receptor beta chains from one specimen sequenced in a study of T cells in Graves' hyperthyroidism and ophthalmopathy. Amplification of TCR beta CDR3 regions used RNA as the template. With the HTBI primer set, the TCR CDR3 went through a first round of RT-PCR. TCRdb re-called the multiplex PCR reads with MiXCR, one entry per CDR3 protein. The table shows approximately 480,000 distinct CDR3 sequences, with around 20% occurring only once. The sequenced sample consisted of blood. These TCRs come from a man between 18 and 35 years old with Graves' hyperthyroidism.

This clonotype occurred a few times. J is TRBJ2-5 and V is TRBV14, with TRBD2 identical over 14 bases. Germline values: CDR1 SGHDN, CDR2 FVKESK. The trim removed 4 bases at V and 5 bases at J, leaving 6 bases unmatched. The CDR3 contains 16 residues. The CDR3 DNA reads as TGTGCCAGCAGCCGACTAGCGGGGGGGCCGGTGGAGACCCAGTACTTC. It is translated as CASSRLAGGPVETQYF.

In DNA, the CDR3 is TGTGCCACCAGCAGAGAAGGCGGAAGCTCCTACGAGCAGTACTTC. Residues: CATSREGGSSYEQYF. The chain uses TRBV15 and TRBJ2-7; D is unclear. CDR1 and CDR2 from the germline V gene are LNHNV and YYDKDF (reference sequence). CDR3 size: 15 residues. V shed 0 bases and J shed 0 bases, with 9 bases lying between them.

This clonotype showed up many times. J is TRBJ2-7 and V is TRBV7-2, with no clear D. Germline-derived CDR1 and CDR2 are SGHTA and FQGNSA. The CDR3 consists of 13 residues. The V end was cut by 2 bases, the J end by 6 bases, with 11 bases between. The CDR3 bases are TGTGCCAGCAGCTTACAGTCGGTGGGCGAGCAGTACTTC. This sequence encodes CASSLQSVGEQYF.

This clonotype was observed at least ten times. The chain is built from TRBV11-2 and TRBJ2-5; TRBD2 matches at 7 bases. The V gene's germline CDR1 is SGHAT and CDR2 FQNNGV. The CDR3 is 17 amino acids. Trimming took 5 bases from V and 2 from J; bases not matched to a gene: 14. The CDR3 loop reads CASSTLSITSEQETQYF. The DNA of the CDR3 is TGTGCCAGCAGCACCCTATCGATTACTAGCGAGCAAGAGACCCAGTACTTC.

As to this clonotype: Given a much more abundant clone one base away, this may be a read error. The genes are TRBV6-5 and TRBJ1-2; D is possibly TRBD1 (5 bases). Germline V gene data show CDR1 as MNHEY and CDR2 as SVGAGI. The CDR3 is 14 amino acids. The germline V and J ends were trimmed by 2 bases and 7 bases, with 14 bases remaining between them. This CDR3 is CASSYAPGPCGYTF. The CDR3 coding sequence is TGTGCCAGCAGTTACGCCCCGGGACCCTGTGGCTACACCTTC.

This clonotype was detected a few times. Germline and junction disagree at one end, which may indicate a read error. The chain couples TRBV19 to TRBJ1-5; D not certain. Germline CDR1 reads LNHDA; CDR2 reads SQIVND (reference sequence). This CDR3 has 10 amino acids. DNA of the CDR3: TGTACCAGTAGGGCTCAGCCCCAGCATTTT. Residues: CTSRAQPQHF.

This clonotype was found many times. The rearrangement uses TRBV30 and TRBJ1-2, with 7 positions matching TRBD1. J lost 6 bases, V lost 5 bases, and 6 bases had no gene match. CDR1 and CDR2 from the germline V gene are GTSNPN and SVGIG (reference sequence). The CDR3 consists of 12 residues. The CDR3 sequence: CAWDRQGDGYTF. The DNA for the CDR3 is TGTGCCTGGGACCGACAGGGAGATGGCTACACCTTC.

CDR3 region: CASSLRKGGIQYF. CDR3 sequence (DNA): TGTGCCAGCAGTTTAAGGAAGGGGGGCATTCAGTACTTC. This chain links TRBV12-3 or TRBV12-4 with TRBJ2-4, with D perhaps matching TRBD1 or TRBD2 (6 bases each). This CDR3 has 13 amino acids. The V end lost 2 bases, the J end lost 9 bases, and 11 bases lay between the germline ends.

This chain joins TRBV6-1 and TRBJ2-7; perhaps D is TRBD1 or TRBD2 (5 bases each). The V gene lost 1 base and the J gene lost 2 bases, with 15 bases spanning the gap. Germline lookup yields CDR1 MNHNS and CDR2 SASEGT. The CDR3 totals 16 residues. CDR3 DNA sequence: TGTGCCAGCAGTGAAGAGGGGTCGGGGAAACCCTACGAGCAGTACTTC. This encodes CASSEEGSGKPYEQYF.

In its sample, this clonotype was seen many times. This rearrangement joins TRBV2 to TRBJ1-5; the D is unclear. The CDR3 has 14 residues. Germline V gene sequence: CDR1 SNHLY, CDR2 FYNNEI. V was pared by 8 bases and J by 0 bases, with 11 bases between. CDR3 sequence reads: CASSKRGSNQPQHF. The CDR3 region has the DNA TGTGCCAGCTCAAAACGGGGTAGCAATCAGCCCCAGCATTTT.

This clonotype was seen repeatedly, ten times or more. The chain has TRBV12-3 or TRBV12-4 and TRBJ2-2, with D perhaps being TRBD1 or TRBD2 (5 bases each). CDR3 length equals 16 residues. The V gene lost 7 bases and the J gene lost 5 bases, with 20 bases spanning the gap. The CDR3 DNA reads TGTGCCAGCACGCTCGTGGGACCCCTGGGAACCGGGGAGCTGTTTTTT. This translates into CASTLVGPLGTGELFF.

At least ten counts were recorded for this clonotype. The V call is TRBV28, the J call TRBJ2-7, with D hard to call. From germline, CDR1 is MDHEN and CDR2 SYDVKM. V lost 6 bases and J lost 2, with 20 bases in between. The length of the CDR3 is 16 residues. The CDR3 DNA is TGTGCCAGCAGCTTCGGCTTAGTGACCCTTACCTACGAGCAGTACTTC. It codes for CASSFGLVTLTYEQYF.

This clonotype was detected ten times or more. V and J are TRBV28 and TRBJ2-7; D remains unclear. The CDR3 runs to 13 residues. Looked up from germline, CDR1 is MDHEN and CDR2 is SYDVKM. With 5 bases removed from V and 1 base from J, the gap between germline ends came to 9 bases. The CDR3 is CASSVGQSYEQYF. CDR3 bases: TGTGCCAGCAGTGTCGGCCAATCCTACGAGCAGTACTTC.

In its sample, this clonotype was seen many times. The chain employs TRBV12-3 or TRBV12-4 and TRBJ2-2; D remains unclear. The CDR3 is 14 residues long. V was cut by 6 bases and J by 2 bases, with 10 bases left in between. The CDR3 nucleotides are TGTGCCAGCAGCGCCTCGTTCAACACCGGGGAGCTGTTTTTT. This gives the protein CASSASFNTGELFF.

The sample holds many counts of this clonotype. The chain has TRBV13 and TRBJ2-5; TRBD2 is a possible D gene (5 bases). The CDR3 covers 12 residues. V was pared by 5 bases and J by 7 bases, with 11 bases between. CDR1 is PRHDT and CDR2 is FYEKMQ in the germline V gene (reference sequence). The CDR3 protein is CASSPGVGTQYF. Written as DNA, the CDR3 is TGTGCCAGCAGCCCCGGGGTGGGGACCCAGTACTTC. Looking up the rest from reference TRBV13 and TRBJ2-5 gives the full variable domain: AAGVIQSPRHLIKEKRETATLKCYPIPRHDTVYWYQQGPGQDPQFLISFYEKMQSDKGSIPDRFSAQQFSDYHSELNMSSLELGDSALYFCASSPGVGTQYFGPGTRLLVL.

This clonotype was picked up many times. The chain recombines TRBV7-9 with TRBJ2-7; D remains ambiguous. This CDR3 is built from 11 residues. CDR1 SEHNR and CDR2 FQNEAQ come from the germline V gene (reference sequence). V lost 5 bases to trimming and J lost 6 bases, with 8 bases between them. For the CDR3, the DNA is TGTGCCAGCAGCGGCCCGGGCGAGCAGTACTTC. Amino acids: CASSGPGEQYF.

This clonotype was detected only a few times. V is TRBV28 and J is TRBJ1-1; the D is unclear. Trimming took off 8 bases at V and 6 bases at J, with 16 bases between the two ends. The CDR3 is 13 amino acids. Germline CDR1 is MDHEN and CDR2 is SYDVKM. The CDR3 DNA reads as TGTGCCAGCCGGAGCGCAGCTTGGGCTGAAGCTTTCTTT. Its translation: CASRSAAWAEAFF. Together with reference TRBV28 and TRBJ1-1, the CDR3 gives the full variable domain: DVKVTQSSRYLVKRTGEKVFLECVQDMDHENMFWYRQDPGLGLRLIYFSYDVKMKEKGDIPEGYSVSREKKERFSLILESASTNQTSMYLCASRSAAWAEAFFGQGTRLTVV.

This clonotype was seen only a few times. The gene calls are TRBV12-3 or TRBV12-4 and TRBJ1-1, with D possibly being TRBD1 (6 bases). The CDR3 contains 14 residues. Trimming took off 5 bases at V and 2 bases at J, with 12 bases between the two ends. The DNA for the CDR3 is TGTGCCAGCAGTGCGGGACATGCTAACACTGAAGCTTTCTTT. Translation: CASSAGHANTEAFF.

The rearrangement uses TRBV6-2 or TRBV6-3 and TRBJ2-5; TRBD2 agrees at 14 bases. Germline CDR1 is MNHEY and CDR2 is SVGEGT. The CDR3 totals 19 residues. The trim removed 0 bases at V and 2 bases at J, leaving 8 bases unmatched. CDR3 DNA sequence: TGTGCCAGCAGTTACTCGACTAGCGGGGGGGCGGCGAGGCAAGAGACCCAGTACTTC. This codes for CASSYSTSGGAARQETQYF.

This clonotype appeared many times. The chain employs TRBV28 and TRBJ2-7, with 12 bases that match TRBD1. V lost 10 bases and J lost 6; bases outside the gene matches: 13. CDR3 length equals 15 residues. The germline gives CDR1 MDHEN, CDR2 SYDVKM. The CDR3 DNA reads TGTGCCACGGAGCCCTCCGGGACAGGGGGCGCCGAGCAGTACTTC. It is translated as CATEPSGTGGAEQYF.

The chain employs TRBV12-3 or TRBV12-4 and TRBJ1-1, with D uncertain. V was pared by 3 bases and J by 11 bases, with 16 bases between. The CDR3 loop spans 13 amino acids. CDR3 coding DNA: TGTGCCAGCAGTTTCACACGGGGTCTAGCGGCTTTCTTT. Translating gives CASSFTRGLAAFF.

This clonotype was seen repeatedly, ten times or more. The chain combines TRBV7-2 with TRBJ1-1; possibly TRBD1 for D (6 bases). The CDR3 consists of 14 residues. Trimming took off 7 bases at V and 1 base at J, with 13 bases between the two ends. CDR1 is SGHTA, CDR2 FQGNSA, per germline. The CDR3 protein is CASTKGGENTEAFF. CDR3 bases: TGTGCCAGCACCAAGGGGGGGGAGAACACTGAAGCTTTCTTT. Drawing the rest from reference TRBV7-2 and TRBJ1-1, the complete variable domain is GAGVSQSPSNKVTEKGKDVELRCDPISGHTALYWYRQSLGQGLEFLIYFQGNSAPDKSGLPSDRFSAERTGGSVSTLTIQRTQQEDSAVYLCASTKGGENTEAFFGQGTRLTVV.

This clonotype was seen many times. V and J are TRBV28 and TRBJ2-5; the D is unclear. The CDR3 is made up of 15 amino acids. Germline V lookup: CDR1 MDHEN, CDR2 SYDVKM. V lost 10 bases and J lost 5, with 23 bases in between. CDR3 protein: CATQNWKGPRETQYF. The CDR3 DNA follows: TGTGCCACCCAGAATTGGAAAGGCCCACGGGAGACCCAGTACTTC.

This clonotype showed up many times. In DNA form, the CDR3 reads TGTGCCAGTAGTATAGGATCCGGACAGGGGTACGAGCAGTACTTC. Encoded protein: CASSIGSGQGYEQYF. The chain uses TRBV19 and TRBJ2-7, with 9 bases that match TRBD1. Trimming cost V 1 base and J 4 bases; bases outside gene matches: 5. Germline assignment: CDR1 LNHDA and CDR2 SQIVND (reference sequence). The CDR3 consists of 15 residues.

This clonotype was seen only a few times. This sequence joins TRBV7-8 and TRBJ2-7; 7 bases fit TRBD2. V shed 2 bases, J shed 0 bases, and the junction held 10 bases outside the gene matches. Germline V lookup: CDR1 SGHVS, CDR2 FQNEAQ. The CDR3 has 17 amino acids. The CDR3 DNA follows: TGTGCCAGCAGCTTAAGTTTTGCGGGAGTTACCTCCTACGAGCAGTACTTC. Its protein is CASSLSFAGVTSYEQYF.

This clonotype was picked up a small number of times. The CDR3 sequence: CASSHGITIQPQHF. The CDR3 nucleotides are TGTGCCAGCAGCCACGGAATAACAATTCAGCCCCAGCATTTT. The chain combines TRBV6-1 with TRBJ1-5; D gene uncertain. CDR1 and CDR2 (germline): MNHNS, SASEGT. The CDR3 length is 14 residues. The V end lost 6 bases, the J end lost 6 bases, and 15 bases lay between the germline ends.

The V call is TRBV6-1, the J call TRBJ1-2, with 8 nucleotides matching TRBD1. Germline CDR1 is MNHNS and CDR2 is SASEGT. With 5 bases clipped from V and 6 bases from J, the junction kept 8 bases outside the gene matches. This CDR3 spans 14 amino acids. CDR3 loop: CASSRTGSVDGYTF. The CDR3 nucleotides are TGTGCCAGCAGTCGGACAGGGTCTGTGGATGGCTACACCTTC.